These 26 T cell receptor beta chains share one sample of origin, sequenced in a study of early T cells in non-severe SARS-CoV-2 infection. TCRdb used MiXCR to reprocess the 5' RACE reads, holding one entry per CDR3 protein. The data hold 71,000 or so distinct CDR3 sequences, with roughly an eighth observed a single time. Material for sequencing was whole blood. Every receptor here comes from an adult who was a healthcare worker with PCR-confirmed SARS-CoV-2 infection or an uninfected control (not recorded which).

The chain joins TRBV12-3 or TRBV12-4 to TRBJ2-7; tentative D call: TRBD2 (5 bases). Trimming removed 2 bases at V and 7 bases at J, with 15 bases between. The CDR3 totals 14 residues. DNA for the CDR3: TGTGCCAGCAGTTTATCCACCGGACGAGGGGAGCAGTACTTC. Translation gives CASSLSTGRGEQYF.

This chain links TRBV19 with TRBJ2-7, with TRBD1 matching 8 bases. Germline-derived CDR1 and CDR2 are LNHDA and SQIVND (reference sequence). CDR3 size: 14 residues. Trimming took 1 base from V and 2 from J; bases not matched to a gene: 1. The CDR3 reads CASSIGDRTYEQYF. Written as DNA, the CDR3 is TGTGCCAGTAGTATAGGGGACAGGACCTACGAGCAGTACTTC.

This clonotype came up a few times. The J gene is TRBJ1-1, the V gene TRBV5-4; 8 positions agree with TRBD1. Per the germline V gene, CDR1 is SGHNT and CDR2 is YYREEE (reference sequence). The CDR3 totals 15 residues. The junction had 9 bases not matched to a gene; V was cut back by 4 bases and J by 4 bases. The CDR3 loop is CASSRRQGRSTEAFF. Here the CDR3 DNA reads TGTGCCAGCAGCCGTAGACAGGGGCGTAGCACTGAAGCTTTCTTT.

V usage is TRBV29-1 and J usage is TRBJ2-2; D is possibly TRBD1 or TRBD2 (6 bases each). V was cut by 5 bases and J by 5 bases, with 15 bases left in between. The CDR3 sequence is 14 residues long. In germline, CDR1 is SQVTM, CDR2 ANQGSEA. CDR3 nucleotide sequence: TGCAGCGTTCGTCCCGGGGGCCGTACCGGGGAGCTGTTTTTT. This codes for CSVRPGGRTGELFF.

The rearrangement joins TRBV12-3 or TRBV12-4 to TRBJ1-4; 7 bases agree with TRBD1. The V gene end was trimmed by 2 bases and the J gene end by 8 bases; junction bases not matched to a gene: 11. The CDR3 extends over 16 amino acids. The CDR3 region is CASSLTRGDSTEKLFF. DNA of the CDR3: TGTGCCAGCAGTTTAACCCGCGGGGACAGCACCGAAAAACTGTTTTTT.

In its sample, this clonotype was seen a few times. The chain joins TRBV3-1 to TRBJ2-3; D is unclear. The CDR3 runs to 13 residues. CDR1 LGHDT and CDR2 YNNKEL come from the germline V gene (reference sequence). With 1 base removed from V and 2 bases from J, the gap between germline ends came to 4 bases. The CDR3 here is CASSQADTDTQYF. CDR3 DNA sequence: TGTGCCAGCAGCCAAGCCGACACAGATACGCAGTATTTT.

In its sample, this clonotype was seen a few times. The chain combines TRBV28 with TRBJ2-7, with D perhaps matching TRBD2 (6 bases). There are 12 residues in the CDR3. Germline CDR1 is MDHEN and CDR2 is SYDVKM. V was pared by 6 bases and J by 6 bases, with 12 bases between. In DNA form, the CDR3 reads TGTGCCAGCAGCCACGCGGGATTCGAGCAGTACTTC. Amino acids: CASSHAGFEQYF.

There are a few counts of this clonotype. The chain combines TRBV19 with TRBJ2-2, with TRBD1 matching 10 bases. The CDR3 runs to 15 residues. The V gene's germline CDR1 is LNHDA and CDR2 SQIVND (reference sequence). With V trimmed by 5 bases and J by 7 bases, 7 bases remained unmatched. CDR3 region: CASSETGGYGGELFF. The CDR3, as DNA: TGTGCCAGTAGTGAGACAGGGGGCTACGGCGGGGAGCTGTTTTTT.

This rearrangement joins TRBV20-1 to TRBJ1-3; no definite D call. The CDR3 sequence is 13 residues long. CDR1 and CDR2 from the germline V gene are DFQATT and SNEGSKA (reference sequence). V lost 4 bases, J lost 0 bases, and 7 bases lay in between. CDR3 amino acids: CSAISSSGNTIYF. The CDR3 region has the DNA TGCAGTGCTATATCTAGCTCTGGAAACACCATATATTTT.

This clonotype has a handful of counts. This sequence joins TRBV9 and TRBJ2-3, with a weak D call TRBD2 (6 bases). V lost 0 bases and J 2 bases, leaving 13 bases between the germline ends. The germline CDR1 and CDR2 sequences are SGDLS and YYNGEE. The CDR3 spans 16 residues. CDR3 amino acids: CASSVDSGTVTDTQYF. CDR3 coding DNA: TGTGCCAGCAGCGTAGACTCAGGGACTGTCACAGATACGCAGTATTTT.

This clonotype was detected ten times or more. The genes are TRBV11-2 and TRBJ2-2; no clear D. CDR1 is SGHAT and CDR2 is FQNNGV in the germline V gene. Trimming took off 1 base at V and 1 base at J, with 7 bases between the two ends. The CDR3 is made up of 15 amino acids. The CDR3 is CASSLVLGNTGELFF. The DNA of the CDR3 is TGTGCCAGCAGCTTAGTCCTCGGGAACACCGGGGAGCTGTTTTTT.

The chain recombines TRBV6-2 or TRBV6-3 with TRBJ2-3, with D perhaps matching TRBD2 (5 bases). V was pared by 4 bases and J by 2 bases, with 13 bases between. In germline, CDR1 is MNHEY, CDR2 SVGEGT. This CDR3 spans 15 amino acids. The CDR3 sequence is CASSSGKISTDTQYF. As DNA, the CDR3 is TGTGCCAGCAGTTCGGGGAAAATATCCACAGATACGCAGTATTTT.

CDR3 bases: TGTGCCAGCAGCTTACAGTTTGGCTACGAGCAGTACTTC. Its translation is CASSLQFGYEQYF. The chain has TRBV7-2 and TRBJ2-7, with D hard to call. The CDR3 spans 13 residues. Germline lookup yields CDR1 SGHTA and CDR2 FQGNSA. Trimming removed 2 bases at V and 3 bases at J, with 8 bases between.

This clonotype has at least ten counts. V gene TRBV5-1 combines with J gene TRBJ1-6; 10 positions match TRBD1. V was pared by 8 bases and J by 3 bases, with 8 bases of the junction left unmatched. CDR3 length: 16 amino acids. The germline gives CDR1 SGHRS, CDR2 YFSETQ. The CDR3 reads CASTPGQGRYNSPLHF. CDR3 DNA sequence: TGCGCCAGTACCCCGGGACAGGGGCGCTATAATTCACCCCTCCACTTT.

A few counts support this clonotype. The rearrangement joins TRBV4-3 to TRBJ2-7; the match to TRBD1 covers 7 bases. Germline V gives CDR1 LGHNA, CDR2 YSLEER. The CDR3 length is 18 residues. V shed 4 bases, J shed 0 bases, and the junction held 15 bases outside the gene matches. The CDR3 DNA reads TGCGCCAGCAGCCCTAAGACAGGGTTGGGGAAAAGCTCCTACGAGCAGTACTTC. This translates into CASSPKTGLGKSSYEQYF.

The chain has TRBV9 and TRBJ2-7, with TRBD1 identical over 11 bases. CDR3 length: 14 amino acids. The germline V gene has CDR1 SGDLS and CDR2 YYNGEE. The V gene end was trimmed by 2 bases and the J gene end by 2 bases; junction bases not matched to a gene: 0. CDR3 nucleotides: TGTGCCAGCAGCGTGGGACAGGGGGCCTACGAGCAGTACTTC. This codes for CASSVGQGAYEQYF.

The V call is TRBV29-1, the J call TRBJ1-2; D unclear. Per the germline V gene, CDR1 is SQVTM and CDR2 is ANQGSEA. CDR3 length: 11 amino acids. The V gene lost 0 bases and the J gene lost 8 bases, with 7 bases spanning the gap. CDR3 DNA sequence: TGCAGCGTTGAAGATAGGAGGGGCTACACCTTC. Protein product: CSVEDRRGYTF.

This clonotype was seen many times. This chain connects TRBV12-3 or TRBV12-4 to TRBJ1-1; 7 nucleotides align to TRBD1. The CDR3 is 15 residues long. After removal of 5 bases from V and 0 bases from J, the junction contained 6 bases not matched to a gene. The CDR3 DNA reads TGTGCCAGCAGTCCCGATACAGGGGTGAACACTGAAGCTTTCTTT. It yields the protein CASSPDTGVNTEAFF.

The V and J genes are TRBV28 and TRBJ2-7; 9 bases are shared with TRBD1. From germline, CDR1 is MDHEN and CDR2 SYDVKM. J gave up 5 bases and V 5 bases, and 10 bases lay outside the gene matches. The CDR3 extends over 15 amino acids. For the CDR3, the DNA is TGTGCCAGCAGTATCCGGGGACAGGGCGACCACGAGCAGTACTTC. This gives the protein CASSIRGQGDHEQYF.

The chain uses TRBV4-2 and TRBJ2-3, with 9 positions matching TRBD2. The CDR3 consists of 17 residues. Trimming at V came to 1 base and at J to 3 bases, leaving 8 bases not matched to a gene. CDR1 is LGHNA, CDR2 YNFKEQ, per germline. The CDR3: CASSQAGGGAGTDTQYF. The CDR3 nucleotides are TGTGCCAGCAGCCAAGCCGGCGGGGGGGCCGGGACAGATACGCAGTATTTT.

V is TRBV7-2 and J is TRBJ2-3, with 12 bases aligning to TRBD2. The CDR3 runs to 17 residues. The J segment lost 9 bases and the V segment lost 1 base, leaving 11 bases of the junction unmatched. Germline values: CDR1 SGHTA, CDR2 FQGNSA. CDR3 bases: TGTGCCAGCAGCTTAGAGTCTAGCGGGGGGGTCCTAGGGACGCAGTATTTT. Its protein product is CASSLESSGGVLGTQYF.

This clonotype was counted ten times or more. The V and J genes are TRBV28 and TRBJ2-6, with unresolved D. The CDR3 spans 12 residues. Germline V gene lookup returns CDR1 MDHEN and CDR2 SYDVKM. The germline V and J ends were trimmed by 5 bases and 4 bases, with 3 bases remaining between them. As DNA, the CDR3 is TGTGCCAGCAGTGCGGGGGCCAACGTCCTGACTTTC. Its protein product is CASSAGANVLTF.

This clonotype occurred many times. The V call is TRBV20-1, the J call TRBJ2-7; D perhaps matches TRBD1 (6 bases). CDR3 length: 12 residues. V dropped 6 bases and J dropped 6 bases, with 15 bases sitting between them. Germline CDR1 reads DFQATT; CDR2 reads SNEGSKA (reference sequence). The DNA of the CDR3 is TGCAGTGCCGGACAACAGGGTAGCGAGCAGTACTTC. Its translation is CSAGQQGSEQYF.

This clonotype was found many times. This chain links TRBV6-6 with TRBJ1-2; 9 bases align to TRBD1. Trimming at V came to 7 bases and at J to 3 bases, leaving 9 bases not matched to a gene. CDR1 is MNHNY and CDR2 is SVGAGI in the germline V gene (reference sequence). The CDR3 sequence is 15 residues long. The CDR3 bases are TGTGCCAGCACCAAACAGGGGGCGGTGGACTATGGCTACACCTTC. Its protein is CASTKQGAVDYGYTF.

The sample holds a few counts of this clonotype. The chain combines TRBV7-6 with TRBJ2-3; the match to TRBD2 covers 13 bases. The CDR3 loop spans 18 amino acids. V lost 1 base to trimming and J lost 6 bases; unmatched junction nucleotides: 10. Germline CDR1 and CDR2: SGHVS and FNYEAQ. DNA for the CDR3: TGTGCCAGCAGCTTAGGACTAGCGGGGGGTCCGACCCCTGATACGCAGTATTTT. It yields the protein CASSLGLAGGPTPDTQYF. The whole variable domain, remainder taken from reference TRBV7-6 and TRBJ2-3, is GAGVSQSPRYKVTKRGQDVALRCDPISGHVSLYWYRQALGQGPEFLTYFNYEAQQDKSGLPNDRFSAERPEGSISTLTIQRTEQRDSAMYRCASSLGLAGGPTPDTQYFGPGTRLTVL.

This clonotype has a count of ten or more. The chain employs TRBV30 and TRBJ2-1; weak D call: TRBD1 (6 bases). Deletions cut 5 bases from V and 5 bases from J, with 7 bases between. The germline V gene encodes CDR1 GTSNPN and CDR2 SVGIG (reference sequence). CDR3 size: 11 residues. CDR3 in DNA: TGTGCCTGGGGACAGAACAATGAGCAGTTCTTC. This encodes CAWGQNNEQFF.